The clone carrying this T cell receptor (beta chain) was seen just once. This same CDR3 is encoded by further DNA sequences in the sample. This specimen belongs to a study of shared clonotypes between healthy human individuals. The CDR3 length is 13 residues. Germline V gene lookup returns CDR1 MNHEY and CDR2 SVGAGI. Trimming cost V 7 bases and J 1 base, with 10 bases left between them. The data were produced by immunoSEQ multiplex PCR, yet TCRdb's version contains in-frame clones alone and is incomplete. This sample has some 2,100,000 clones, with approximately 96% found just once. Source material: naive CD4+ T cells sorted from blood. Sample subset: CD45RA+ positively selected. This rearrangement joins TRBV6-5 to TRBJ1-1; D is unresolved. This receptor was obtained from a man younger than 30 in good health. The CDR3 coding sequence is TGTGCCAGCACCCCCCGAGGGAACACTGAAGCTTTCTTT. Translation gives CASTPRGNTEAFF.